The 7 T cell receptor beta chains below all came from one sample that was sequenced in a study of OX40 agonist ivuxolimab in advanced cancers. Generated by immunoSEQ multiplex PCR, the TCRdb table keeps only in-frame clones and is missing some. The sample holds over 50,000 clones; 75% to 90% are singletons and the top ten take roughly 1.9%. This specimen consisted of CD4+ or CD8+ T cells sorted from blood, obtained in a trial of the OX40 agonist ivuxolimab. These receptors originate from an adult with an advanced solid tumor such as melanoma, head and neck, liver or kidney cancer.

The chain links TRBV6-8 to TRBJ2-7; no clear D gene. The CDR3 spans 12 residues. V lost 8 bases and J lost 3, with 11 bases in between. Germline CDR1 reads MNHGY; CDR2 reads SAAAGT. DNA of the CDR3: TGTGCCAGCCCTCCCATTTACTACGAGCAGTACTTC. This sequence encodes CASPPIYYEQYF.

The rearrangement uses TRBV7-9 and TRBJ2-7, with a weak D call TRBD1 (5 bases). The germline V gene encodes CDR1 SEHNR and CDR2 FQNEAQ (reference sequence). Trimming left V 1 base short and J 3 bases short, with 13 bases between. CDR3 length: 15 amino acids. CDR3 residues: CASSLGAGRYYEQYF. In nucleotides, the CDR3 is TGTGCCAGCAGCTTAGGTGCAGGGCGTTACTACGAGCAGTACTTC.

The sample holds a few counts of this clone. V gene TRBV5-8 combines with J gene TRBJ2-6, with D possibly matching TRBD1 (6 bases). The germline gives CDR1 SGHTS, CDR2 YDEGEE. The CDR3 loop spans 16 amino acids. V lost 1 base and J lost 0, with 8 bases in between. This chain's CDR3 is CASSLRGISGANVLTF. The CDR3, as DNA: TGTGCCAGCAGCTTGAGGGGGATCTCTGGGGCCAACGTCCTGACTTTC.

The rearrangement uses TRBV27 and TRBJ2-5, with TRBD1 matching over 7 bases. The junction had 9 bases not matched to a gene; V was cut back by 3 bases and J by 5 bases. CDR1 is MNHEY, CDR2 SMNVEV, per germline (reference sequence). The CDR3 totals 15 residues. The CDR3, as DNA: TGTGCCAGCAGTTTTAAGGGGGCGATCTGGGAGACCCAGTACTTC. Encoded protein: CASSFKGAIWETQYF.

The V gene is TRBV10-2, the J gene TRBJ1-5; D is possibly TRBD1 (5 bases). This CDR3 contains 15 residues. V was cut by 1 base and J by 3 bases, with 10 bases left in between. Germline loops: CDR1 WSHSY, CDR2 SAAADI. The CDR3 DNA is TGCGCCAGCAGTGAGTTATTGGGGGACAATCAGCCCCAGCATTTT. It translates to CASSELLGDNQPQHF.

The chain has TRBV19 and TRBJ2-5, with D perhaps assigned TRBD1 or TRBD2 (5 bases each). Trimming pared 3 bases from V and 2 bases from J, leaving 13 bases between. Germline lookup yields CDR1 LNHDA and CDR2 SQIVND (reference sequence). The length of the CDR3 is 15 residues. This CDR3 reads CASSMRGPRQETQYF. Written as DNA, the CDR3 is TGTGCCAGTAGTATGAGGGGACCACGGCAAGAGACCCAGTACTTC.

The chain is built from TRBV18 and TRBJ2-5; TRBD1 or TRBD2 may be the D gene (5 bases each). Trimming took off 2 bases at V and 5 bases at J, with 15 bases between the two ends. This CDR3 contains 15 residues. Germline-derived CDR1 and CDR2 are KGHSH and LQKENI. The CDR3 region is CASSPRQGAWETQYF. In nucleotides, the CDR3 is TGTGCCAGCTCACCAAGGCAGGGAGCCTGGGAGACCCAGTACTTC.